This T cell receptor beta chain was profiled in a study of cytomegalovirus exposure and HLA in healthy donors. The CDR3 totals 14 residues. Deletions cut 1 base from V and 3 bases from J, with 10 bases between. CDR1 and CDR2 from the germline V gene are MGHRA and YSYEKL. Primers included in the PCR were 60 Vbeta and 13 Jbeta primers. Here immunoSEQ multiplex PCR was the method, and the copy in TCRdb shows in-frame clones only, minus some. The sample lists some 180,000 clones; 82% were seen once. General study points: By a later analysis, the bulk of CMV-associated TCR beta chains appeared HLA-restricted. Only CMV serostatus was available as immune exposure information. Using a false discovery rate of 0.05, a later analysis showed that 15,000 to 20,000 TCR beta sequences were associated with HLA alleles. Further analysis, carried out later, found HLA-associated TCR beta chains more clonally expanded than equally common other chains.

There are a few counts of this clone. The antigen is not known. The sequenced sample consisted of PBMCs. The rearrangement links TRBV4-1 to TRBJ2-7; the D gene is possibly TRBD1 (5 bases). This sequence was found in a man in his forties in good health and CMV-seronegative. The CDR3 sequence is CASSQGAGRYEQYF. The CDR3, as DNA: TGCGCCAGCAGCCAAGGCGCAGGGCGCTACGAGCAGTACTTC.